These 10 T cell receptor beta chains share one sample of origin, sequenced in a study of CD8 T cells in Susac syndrome. Random hexamers served to reverse transcribe roughly 0.5 to 1 ug RNA. TCRdb re-called the immunoSEQ multiplex PCR reads with MiXCR, one entry per CDR3 protein. Among about 180,000 distinct CDR3 sequences, approximately 94% were seen once, and the ten largest hold more than 0.09%. The sequenced sample consisted of CD4+ T cells from PBMCs. Every receptor here comes from a human donor with multiple sclerosis.

The chain has TRBV28 and TRBJ2-7; no definite D call. From germline, CDR1 is MDHEN and CDR2 SYDVKM. Trimming pared 2 bases from V and 5 bases from J, leaving 16 bases between. The CDR3 is 15 residues long. CDR3 nucleotides: TGTGCCAGCAGTTTAGCGCAGGCGGCAAGGGACGAGCAGTACTTC. Amino acid sequence: CASSLAQAARDEQYF.

The chain links TRBV12-3 or TRBV12-4 to TRBJ1-5; weak D call: TRBD1 (5 bases). CDR3 length: 14 residues. Trimming pared 8 bases from V and 3 bases from J, leaving 14 bases between. The CDR3 region has the DNA TGTGCCAGCCAAACAGGTACCTCCAATCAGCCCCAGCATTTT. The encoded protein is CASQTGTSNQPQHF.

The rearrangement links TRBV7-6 to TRBJ1-1, with D possibly TRBD1 on 6 matching bases. This CDR3 region has 15 residues. The germline V gene has CDR1 SGHVS and CDR2 FNYEAQ. Trimming took off 0 bases at V and 5 bases at J, with 13 bases between the two ends. CDR3 sequence reads: CASSLAGGAWTEAFF. As DNA, the CDR3 is TGTGCCAGCAGCTTAGCGGGGGGGGCGTGGACTGAAGCTTTCTTT.

This chain uses TRBV9 with TRBJ2-5; perhaps TRBD2 as D (6 bases). CDR3 length equals 16 residues. The V end was cut by 3 bases, the J end by 2 bases, with 17 bases between. Germline V gene sequence: CDR1 SGDLS, CDR2 YYNGEE. CDR3 DNA sequence: TGTGCCAGCAGCGCTGATCGGGGGAGATTTCAAGAGACCCAGTACTTC. Amino acids: CASSADRGRFQETQYF.

This chain joins TRBV20-1 and TRBJ1-2; weak D call: TRBD1 (5 bases). This CDR3 has 12 amino acids. V lost 3 bases and J 6 bases, leaving 11 bases between the germline ends. Germline V gene sequence: CDR1 DFQATT, CDR2 SNEGSKA (reference sequence). The CDR3 loop reads CSASGRVNGYTF. In nucleotides, the CDR3 is TGCAGTGCTAGTGGCAGGGTGAATGGCTACACCTTC.

In nucleotides, the CDR3 is TGTGCCAGCAGTGCCCGGGACCATTCACCCCTCCACTTT. Protein product: CASSARDHSPLHF. The genes are TRBV6-6 and TRBJ1-6; possible D gene TRBD1, 5 bases. V lost 5 bases, J lost 8 bases, and 10 bases lay in between. CDR3 length equals 13 residues. In germline, CDR1 is MNHNY, CDR2 SVGAGI (reference sequence).

V is TRBV20-1 and J is TRBJ2-7, with D perhaps TRBD1 (6 bases). Trimming shortened V by 6 bases and J by 2 bases, and 17 bases separated the two germline ends. From germline, CDR1 is DFQATT and CDR2 SNEGSKA (reference sequence). The CDR3 is made up of 14 amino acids. As DNA, the CDR3 is TGCAGTGCACGGGGCTGGACAGTTCCCTACGAGCAGTACTTC. It is translated as CSARGWTVPYEQYF.

The chain uses TRBV7-6 and TRBJ2-1; the D gene is possibly TRBD2 (5 bases). Deletions cut 1 base from V and 2 bases from J, with 12 bases between. In germline, CDR1 is SGHVS, CDR2 FNYEAQ. The CDR3 is 16 residues long. CDR3 loop: CASSLGLRAAYNEQFF. The CDR3 DNA reads as TGTGCCAGCAGCTTAGGTTTGAGGGCCGCCTACAATGAGCAGTTCTTC.

This chain joins TRBV14 and TRBJ2-1; D is ambiguous. The CDR3 consists of 16 residues. Germline V gene sequence: CDR1 SGHDN, CDR2 FVKESK. Trimming cost V 0 bases and J 6 bases, with 15 bases left between them. CDR3 in amino acids: CASSQEPAWVGNEQFF. The CDR3 DNA is TGTGCCAGCAGCCAAGAACCCGCTTGGGTGGGCAATGAGCAGTTCTTC. Drawing the rest from reference TRBV14 and TRBJ2-1, the complete variable domain is EAGVTQFPSHSVIEKGQTVTLRCDPISGHDNLYWYRRVMGKEIKFLLHFVKESKQDESGMPNNRFLAERTGGTYSTLKVQPAELEDSGVYFCASSQEPAWVGNEQFFGPGTRLTVL.

The CDR3 DNA reads TGCAGTGCACACACAGGGGTCATCACCGGGGAGCTGTTTTTT. It encodes CSAHTGVITGELFF. This chain joins TRBV20-1 and TRBJ2-2; TRBD1 aligns across 7 bases. This CDR3 comprises 14 residues. V dropped 6 bases and J dropped 4; count of bases not matched to a gene: 8. Germline CDR1 DFQATT, CDR2 SNEGSKA (reference sequence).